This section outlines one T cell receptor (beta chain) sequence together with its context. The repertoire was sequenced with immunoSEQ multiplex PCR; TCRdb's copy has only in-frame clones and lacks some. The sample includes 55,000 to 60,000 clones, around 90% of them seen just once. This specimen comes from a study of OX40 agonist ivuxolimab in advanced cancers. V was cut by 1 base and J by 7 bases, with 14 bases left in between. Per germline, CDR1 SGHAT and CDR2 FQNNGV. The CDR3 consists of 14 residues. This TCR was recovered from an adult with an advanced solid tumor such as melanoma, head and neck, liver or kidney cancer. The material was CD4+ or CD8+ T cells sorted from blood, obtained in a trial of the OX40 agonist ivuxolimab. V is TRBV11-2 and J is TRBJ2-7, with D perhaps matching TRBD1 (6 bases). CDR3 residues: CASSLVDTRGEQYF. CDR3 nucleotide sequence: TGTGCCAGCAGCTTAGTTGACACCAGGGGAGAGCAGTACTTC.